The next 9 T cell receptor beta chains were all read from a single sample in a study of T cell responses to AZD1222 COVID-19 vaccine. Measured with immunoSEQ multiplex PCR; TCRdb has only the in-frame clones, and not every one. The sample shows about 190,000 clones, 87% of them seen only once. Sample: peripheral blood, taken on day 0 of MenACWY control vaccination. All receptors derive from an adult in good health.

The V call is TRBV18, the J call TRBJ1-1, with TRBD1 as a possible D gene (5 bases). V was trimmed by 3 bases and J by 0 bases, leaving 14 bases between them. The CDR3 runs 16 residues. Germline lookup yields CDR1 KGHSH and CDR2 LQKENI. The CDR3: CASSPNEGMMNTEAFF. The CDR3 coding sequence is TGTGCCAGCTCACCGAATGAGGGGATGATGAACACTGAAGCTTTCTTT.

The chain has TRBV28 and TRBJ1-2; 9 bases map to TRBD1. From germline, CDR1 is MDHEN and CDR2 SYDVKM. The CDR3 spans 16 residues. Trimming took 3 bases from V and 2 from J; bases not matched to a gene: 7. CDR3 DNA: TGTGCCAGCAGTTTCCTACAGGGGGCAGCCAACTATGGCTACACCTTC. The encoded protein is CASSFLQGAANYGYTF.

The CDR3 region has the DNA TGTGCCAGCAGCTTTTGGAAGGAAGGGGTTGAGACCCAGTACTTC. Translated: CASSFWKEGVETQYF. The rearrangement links TRBV7-9 to TRBJ2-5; a possible D gene is TRBD1 (5 bases). V gave up 3 bases and J gave up 5 bases, with 16 bases separating them. The CDR3 has 15 residues. CDR1 is SEHNR, CDR2 FQNEAQ, per germline (reference sequence).

The chain uses TRBV2 and TRBJ2-5, with D possibly matching TRBD2 (5 bases). V was cut by 6 bases and J by 2 bases, with 13 bases left in between. Looked up from germline, CDR1 is SNHLY and CDR2 is FYNNEI. This CDR3 has 14 residues. The CDR3 region is CASSAVRGQETQYF. Written as DNA, the CDR3 is TGTGCCAGCAGCGCCGTACGGGGACAAGAGACCCAGTACTTC.

J is TRBJ2-7 and V is TRBV14; D may be TRBD2 (5 bases). The V end was cut by 1 base, the J end by 0 bases, with 10 bases between. The CDR3 totals 15 residues. Germline V CDR1 and CDR2: SGHDN, FVKESK. The CDR3 sequence: CASSQVPGNSYEQYF. CDR3 coding DNA: TGTGCCAGCAGCCAAGTCCCGGGAAACTCCTACGAGCAGTACTTC.

This chain links TRBV7-2 with TRBJ2-7; 7 positions match TRBD2. The CDR3 length is 17 residues. V dropped 1 base and J dropped 2; count of bases not matched to a gene: 11. Germline values: CDR1 SGHTA, CDR2 FQGNSA. CDR3 residues: CASSLDRRGRSAYEQYF. The CDR3 DNA follows: TGTGCCAGCAGCTTAGATAGGCGGGGGAGATCCGCCTACGAGCAGTACTTC.

The CDR3 nucleotides read TGTGCCAGCAGCTTCGGGGCAGATACGCAGTATTTT. Amino acid sequence: CASSFGADTQYF. This rearrangement joins TRBV11-3 to TRBJ2-3; possibly TRBD2 for D (5 bases). CDR3 size: 12 residues. Trimming pared 3 bases from V and 4 bases from J, leaving 5 bases between. Germline values: CDR1 SGHNT, CDR2 YENEEA. Supplemented by reference TRBV11-3 and TRBJ2-3, the full variable domain reads EAGVVQSPRYKIIEKKQPVAFWCNPISGHNTLYWYLQNLGQGPELLIRYENEEAVDDSQLPKDRFSAERLKGVDSTLKIQPAELGDSAVYLCASSFGADTQYFGPGTRLTVL.

This CDR3 reads CASSKGGGRGPVNQPQHF. Written as DNA, the CDR3 is TGTGCCAGCAGCAAAGGTGGGGGCAGGGGGCCCGTTAATCAGCCCCAGCATTTT. The chain uses TRBV21-1 and TRBJ1-5; no DNA check was done on the table's D call, TRBD1. TRBV21-1 is assigned pseudogene status. The length of the CDR3 is 18 residues.

V and J are TRBV6-1 and TRBJ1-4; 7 nucleotides align to TRBD1. V gave up 2 bases and J gave up 6 bases; unmatched junction bases: 3. Germline V CDR1 and CDR2: MNHNS, SASEGT. CDR3 length equals 14 residues. CDR3 nucleotide sequence: TGTGCCAGCAGTGAACCAGGGACAGATGAAAAACTGTTTTTT. Protein: CASSEPGTDEKLFF.